A selection of T cell receptor beta chains follows, all from one sample in a study of T cell responses to AZD1222 COVID-19 vaccine. Assay: immunoSEQ multiplex PCR; the TCRdb copy retains only in-frame clones and omits some. This table has around 140,000 clones, about 90% appearing once. This specimen was peripheral blood, taken 28 days after the second dose of the MenACWY control vaccine. All receptors derive from an adult who received the MenACWY meningococcal vaccine as a control. Both conserved end residues are part of each CDR3. D genes are given only for firm matches. Size is stated for part of the rows, as once, few or many counts, or as a class when the clone is expanded.

j_call v_call d_call cdr3_length clone_size cdr3_nt cdr3_aa
TRBJ2-1 TRBV5-6 . 16 . TGTGCCAGCAGCTTTTCCCCCGGGGCCCTTAACAATGAGCAGTTCTTC CASSFSPGALNNEQFF
TRBJ1-4 TRBV19 . 14 . TGTGCCAGTACTCAACAAGGGGGTGATGAAAAACTGTTTTTT CASTQQGGDEKLFF
TRBJ1-1 TRBV12-3/TRBV12-4 . 13 . TGTGCCAGCAGTCCCCAGAGTTTCACTGAAGCTTTCTTT CASSPQSFTEAFF
TRBJ1-5 TRBV2 . 15 . TGTGCCAGCAGTGAAGGGGGGTCAGGCAATCAGCCCCAGCATTTT CASSEGGSGNQPQHF
TRBJ2-7 TRBV19 TRBD1 13 . TGTGCCAGTAGTATGGGACAGGGCTACGAGCAGTACTTC CASSMGQGYEQYF
TRBJ1-2 TRBV28 . 13 . TGTGCCAGCAGCTCAGAGACAGTTTATGGCTACACCTTC CASSSETVYGYTF
TRBJ2-3 TRBV29-1 . 12 . TGCAGCGTTGTACCGGCCACAGATACGCAGTATTTT CSVVPATDTQYF
TRBJ2-7 TRBV27 TRBD1 14 . TGTGCCAGCAACCGACAGGGGAATCGGTACGAGCAGTACTTC CASNRQGNRYEQYF
TRBJ2-3 TRBV7-2 TRBD2 18 . TGTGCCAGCAGCTTAGGGGGACTAGCGGGGGCCGGGTTCGGTACGCAGTATTTT CASSLGGLAGAGFGTQYF
TRBJ2-7 TRBV5-1 . 11 . TGCGCCAGCAGCTCGACCTACGAGCAGTACTTC CASSSTYEQYF
TRBJ1-5 TRBV7-9 . 13 . TGTGCCAGCAGCTTTGGCTTTAATCAGCCCCAGCATTTT CASSFGFNQPQHF
TRBJ2-1 TRBV19 TRBD2 16 . TGTGCCAGTAGTATAGCGCGGGGGGCTTCCTACAATGAGCAGTTCTTC CASSIARGASYNEQFF
TRBJ2-2 TRBV9 . 16 . TGTGCCAGCAGCTCCCGAGGGGGGGCCGGGACCGGGGAGCTGTTTTTT CASSSRGGAGTGELFF
TRBJ1-4 TRBV27 . 15 . TGTGCCAGCAGTAACAAACAGGGAGGCGATGAAAAACTGTTTTTT CASSNKQGGDEKLFF
TRBJ2-2 TRBV3-1/TRBV3-2 . 16 . TGTGCCAGCAGCCATTACGGCGGGCCCAACACCGGGGAGCTGTTTTTT CASSHYGGPNTGELFF
TRBJ2-5 TRBV6-5 . 15 . TGTGCCAGCAGTTACCCTAAGGAGGCCACAGAGACCCAGTACTTC CASSYPKEATETQYF
TRBJ2-7 TRBV27 . 13 . TGTGCCAGCAGGCCGACAGGACTCTACGAGCAGTACTTC CASRPTGLYEQYF
TRBJ2-7 TRBV3-1/TRBV3-2 . 15 . TGTGCCAGCAGCCAAGTGGCGGAGACGGCCTACGAGCAGTACTTC CASSQVAETAYEQYF
TRBJ2-5 TRBV24-1 TRBD2 15 . TGTGCCACCAGTTTCCCGTTCGGGGGGCAAGAGACCCAGTACTTC CATSFPFGGQETQYF
TRBJ2-3 TRBV4-3 TRBD2 13 . TGCGCCAGCAGCCACCTAGCGGGAGATACGCAGTATTTT CASSHLAGDTQYF
TRBJ2-6 TRBV5-8 . 14 once TGTGCCAGCAGCTTGGTAGGTGGGGCCAACGTCCTGACTTTC CASSLVGGANVLTF
TRBJ1-2 TRBV2 TRBD1 16 once TGTGCCAGCAGTGAAGAGGGACAGGGGGTTTCCTATGGCTACACCTTC CASSEEGQGVSYGYTF
TRBJ2-7 TRBV18 . 12 . TGTGCCAGCTCTCGGGACAACTACGAGCAGTACTTC CASSRDNYEQYF
TRBJ2-6 TRBV5-1 . 15 . TGCGCCAGCAGCTTGGGAGGGACTGGGGCCAACGTCCTGACTTTC CASSLGGTGANVLTF
TRBJ2-2 TRBV9 . 18 . TGTGCCAGCAGCGTAGTCGGGTCCGGGGGCGCGAACACCGGGGAGCTGTTTTTT CASSVVGSGGANTGELFF
TRBJ1-1 TRBV10-2 . 15 . TGCGCCAGCAGGGAGAACAGGGTTATTGTATCTGAAGCTTTCTTT CASRENRVIVSEAFF
TRBJ2-7 TRBV28 TRBD2 16 . TGTGCCAGCAGTACCTACGGGGGGGCCCATCCCTACGAGCAGTACTTC CASSTYGGAHPYEQYF
TRBJ1-1 TRBV9 . 16 . TGTGCCAGCAGCCGGGATCAGGGAGTGTTGGACACTGAAGCTTTCTTT CASSRDQGVLDTEAFF
TRBJ2-7 TRBV20-1 . 16 . TGCAGTGCTAGTCCTATGTCCGGGACCAGCTCCTACGAGCAGTACTTC CSASPMSGTSSYEQYF
TRBJ2-7 TRBV4-3 . 14 . TGCGCCAGCAGCCAAGCCAAGGGGAGCTACGAGCAGTACTTC CASSQAKGSYEQYF
TRBJ1-5 TRBV19 . 16 . TGTGCCAGTAGTACCCATCCGACCGGGGGCAATCAGCCCCAGCATTTT CASSTHPTGGNQPQHF
TRBJ2-5 TRBV5-6 . 14 . TGTGCCAGCAGCCGAGACGGGGGCGCAGAGACCCAGTACTTC CASSRDGGAETQYF
TRBJ1-1 TRBV4-3 TRBD1 20 . TGCGCCAGCAGCCAAGGGAGGTGGGGCAGGGGGCTGAGTATGAACACTGAAGCTTTCTTT CASSQGRWGRGLSMNTEAFF
TRBJ1-2 TRBV11-2 . 12 . TGTGCCAGCAGCTTCCGTGACTATGGCTACACCTTC CASSFRDYGYTF
TRBJ1-6 TRBV6-5 . 14 once TGTGCCAGCAGTTACGCGACAGCTAGTTCACCCCTCCACTTT CASSYATASSPLHF
TRBJ2-3 TRBV28 TRBD2 13 once TGTGCCAGTTGGGGCGGGGGGGCCGATACGCAGTATTTT CASWGGGADTQYF
TRBJ1-2 TRBV27 TRBD1 15 . TGTGCCAGCAGCCCCCCCCCGACAGGGGTCAATGGCTACACCTTC CASSPPPTGVNGYTF
TRBJ1-1 TRBV29-1 . 12 . TGCAGCGTTCGTCCGGGGAACACTGAAGCTTTCTTT CSVRPGNTEAFF
TRBJ1-1 TRBV5-6 . 12 . TGTGCCAGCAGCTTGCAAGGTTTTGAAGCTTTCTTT CASSLQGFEAFF
TRBJ2-3 TRBV6-5 . 12 . TGTGCCAGCACCCCAGGTCCAGATACGCAGTATTTT CASTPGPDTQYF
TRBJ2-7 TRBV9 TRBD1 15 once TGTGCCAGCAGCCGGGACAGAGGAGCTTCCTACGAGCAGTACTTC CASSRDRGASYEQYF
TRBJ2-2 TRBV29-1 TRBD1 15 . TGCAGCGTCGGTTCCGGGACAGCGAACACCGGGGAGCTGTTTTTT CSVGSGTANTGELFF
TRBJ1-1 TRBV6-5 TRBD1 14 few TGTGCCAGCAGTTCCCGGGACAGGGCCCCTGAAGCTTTCTTT CASSSRDRAPEAFF
TRBJ2-7 TRBV10-3 . 15 . TGTGCCATCAGTGAGGGGCCGGTGAGCTCCTACGAGCAGTACTTC CAISEGPVSSYEQYF
TRBJ2-4 TRBV14 . 14 . TGTGCCAGCAGCCAACTAGGGGTTAGAAACATTCAGTACTTC CASSQLGVRNIQYF
TRBJ2-2 TRBV24-1 . 15 . TGTGCCACCAGTGATCCGGGGAGAAGCACCGGGGAGCTGTTTTTT CATSDPGRSTGELFF
TRBJ1-6 TRBV6-2/TRBV6-3 TRBD1 16 . TGTGCCAGCAGTCCCGCTTCGACAGGGGGGGATTCACCCCTCCACTTT CASSPASTGGDSPLHF
TRBJ2-2 TRBV9 . 14 . TGTGCCAGCAGCGTAGGACTGAACGCCGGGGAGCTGTTTTTT CASSVGLNAGELFF
TRBJ2-7 TRBV28 TRBD2 15 . TGTGCCAGCAGGCCCCCCAGCGGGAGCGGATACGAGCAGTACTTC CASRPPSGSGYEQYF
TRBJ1-5 TRBV6-2/TRBV6-3 . 14 . TGTGCCAGCAGTTACTCGATCCGTGGTCAGCCCCAGCATTTT CASSYSIRGQPQHF
TRBJ1-2 TRBV12-5 TRBD1 16 . TGTGCTAGTGGTTTGACCACCGGGACAGGGGGTTGGGGCTACACCTTC CASGLTTGTGGWGYTF
TRBJ1-2 TRBV29-1 . 13 . TGCAGCGCCTCCCGAATGGGGCAGGGGGGCTACACCTTC CSASRMGQGGYTF
TRBJ1-5 TRBV2 . 13 . TGTGCCAGCAGTGTGGGGATTGGTCAGCCCCAGCATTTT CASSVGIGQPQHF
TRBJ1-2 TRBV24-1 TRBD1 14 . TGTGCCACCAGTGGGAGTCAGGGGGCGTATGGCTACACCTTC CATSGSQGAYGYTF
TRBJ1-6 TRBV6-5 . 13 . TGTGCCAGCAGTTTAGTACAGGGTTTCACCCTCCACTTT CASSLVQGFTLHF
TRBJ2-3 TRBV6-5 . 12 . TGTGCCAGCAGTTTTAACGGGGATACGCAGTATTTT CASSFNGDTQYF
TRBJ2-7 TRBV21-1 . 13 . TGTGCCAGCCGTCCAGTGCCGTCCTACGAGCAGTACTTC CASRPVPSYEQYF
TRBJ2-2 TRBV6-2/TRBV6-3 . 19 . TGTGCCAGCAGCCCAGACTACAACAGGGTCTGGGAGAACACCGGGGAGCTGTTTTTT CASSPDYNRVWENTGELFF
TRBJ2-2 TRBV2 . 12 . TGTGCCAGCAGGGTAGAATTCGGGGAGCTGTTTTTT CASRVEFGELFF
TRBJ2-3 TRBV27 . 14 . TGTGCCAGCAGTTTAAGGATTTTAGCAGATACGCAGTATTTT CASSLRILADTQYF